This section outlines one T cell receptor (beta chain) sequence together with its context. Only in-frame clones appear in the TCRdb table, and some are missing; sequencing was by immunoSEQ multiplex PCR. The data contain about 80,000 clones, less than 96% of them singletons. This specimen comes from a study of T cell clonotyping in hematopoietic cell transplantation. The time point here: recipient sample about 28 days before transplant, after cytoreduction. Germline assignment: CDR1 SGHDT and CDR2 YYEEEE. Trimming stripped 0 bases from V and 8 bases from J, with 11 bases between. This CDR3 has 14 residues.

Here the sequenced sample was peripheral blood mononuclear cells, taken before stem cell transplant. The chain links TRBV5-6 to TRBJ1-4; D ambiguous. This TCR was sampled from a woman aged 45 to 65 with acute myeloid leukemia. Some clones in this sample may be carry-over from other donors' samples. Here the CDR3 reads CASSLEGFGEKLFF. CDR3 sequence (DNA): TGTGCCAGCAGCTTGGAAGGGTTTGGAGAAAAACTGTTTTTT.